This TCR beta chain was captured in a study of cytomegalovirus exposure and HLA in healthy donors. This CDR3 has 15 residues. Trimming left V 0 bases short and J 5 bases short, with 14 bases between. Germline values: CDR1 SGDLS, CDR2 YYNGEE. Use of 60 Vbeta and 13 Jbeta primers characterized the PCR. The repertoire was sequenced with immunoSEQ multiplex PCR; TCRdb's copy has only in-frame clones and lacks some. The sample gives about 97,000 clones, 70% to 90% of which show up once; 2.6% is in the top ten. The chain combines TRBV9 with TRBJ1-2; D call uncertain. This clonotype was sampled from a man aged 35-49 years in good health and CMV-seronegative. The sample was PBMCs. CDR3 loop: CASSVEPSFRYGYTF. Here the CDR3 DNA reads TGTGCCAGCAGCGTAGAGCCCTCATTCCGTTATGGCTACACCTTC.